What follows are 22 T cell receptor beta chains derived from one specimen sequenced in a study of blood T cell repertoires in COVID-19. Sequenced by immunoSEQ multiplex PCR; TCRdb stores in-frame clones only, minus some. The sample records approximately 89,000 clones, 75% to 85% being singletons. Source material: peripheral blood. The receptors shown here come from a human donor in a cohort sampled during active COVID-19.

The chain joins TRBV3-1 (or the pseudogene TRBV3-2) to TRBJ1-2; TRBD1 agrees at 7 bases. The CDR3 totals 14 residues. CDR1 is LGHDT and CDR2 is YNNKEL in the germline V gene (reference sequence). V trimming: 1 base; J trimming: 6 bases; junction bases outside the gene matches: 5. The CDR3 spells CASSQVEGGDGYTF. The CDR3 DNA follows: TGTGCCAGCAGCCAAGTGGAAGGGGGCGATGGCTACACCTTC.

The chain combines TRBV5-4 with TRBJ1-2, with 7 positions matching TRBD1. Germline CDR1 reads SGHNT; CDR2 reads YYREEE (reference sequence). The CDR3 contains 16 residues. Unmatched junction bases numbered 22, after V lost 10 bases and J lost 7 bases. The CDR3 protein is CAAQRGRGFQAGGYTF. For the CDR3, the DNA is TGTGCCGCCCAGAGGGGCAGGGGGTTTCAGGCTGGTGGCTACACCTTC.

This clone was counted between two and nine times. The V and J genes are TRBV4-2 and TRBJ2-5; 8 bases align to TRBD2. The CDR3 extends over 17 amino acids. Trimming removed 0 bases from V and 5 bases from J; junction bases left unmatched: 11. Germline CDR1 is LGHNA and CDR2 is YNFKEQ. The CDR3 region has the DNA TGTGCCAGCAGCCAAGAGGGAAAGGGACTAGGATCGGAGACCCAGTACTTC. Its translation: CASSQEGKGLGSETQYF.

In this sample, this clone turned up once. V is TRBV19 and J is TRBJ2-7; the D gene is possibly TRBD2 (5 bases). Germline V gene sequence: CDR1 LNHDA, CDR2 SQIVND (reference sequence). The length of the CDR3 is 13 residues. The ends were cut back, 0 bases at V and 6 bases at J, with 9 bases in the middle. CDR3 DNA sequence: TGTGCCAGTAGTATAGATTGGACTCGCGAGCAGTACTTC. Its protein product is CASSIDWTREQYF.

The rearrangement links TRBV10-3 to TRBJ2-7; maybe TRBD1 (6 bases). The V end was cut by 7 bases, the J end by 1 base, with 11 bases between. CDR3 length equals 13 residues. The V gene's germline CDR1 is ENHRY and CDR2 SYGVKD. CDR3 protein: CAITSGQSYEQYF. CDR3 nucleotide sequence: TGTGCCATCACCTCTGGACAGTCCTACGAGCAGTACTTC.

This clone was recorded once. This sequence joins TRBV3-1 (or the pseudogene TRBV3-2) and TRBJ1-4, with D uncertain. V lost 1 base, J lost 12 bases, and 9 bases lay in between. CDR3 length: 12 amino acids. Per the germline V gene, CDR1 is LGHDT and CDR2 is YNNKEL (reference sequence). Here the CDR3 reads CASSQASRELFF. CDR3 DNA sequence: TGTGCCAGCAGCCAAGCATCTCGGGAACTGTTTTTT.

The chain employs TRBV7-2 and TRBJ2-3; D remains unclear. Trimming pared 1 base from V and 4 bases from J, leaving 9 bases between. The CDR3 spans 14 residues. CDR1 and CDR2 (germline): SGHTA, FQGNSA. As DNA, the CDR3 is TGTGCCAGCAGCTTAGTTATCTATTCAGATACGCAGTATTTT. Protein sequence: CASSLVIYSDTQYF.

CDR3 sequence reads: CASSLTGTGDYEQYF. DNA for the CDR3: TGCGCCAGCAGCTTGACCGGGACAGGGGATTACGAGCAGTACTTC. This sequence joins TRBV5-1 and TRBJ2-7; 10 bases fit TRBD1. J gave up 4 bases and V 1 base, and 5 bases lay outside the gene matches. CDR1 is SGHRS and CDR2 is YFSETQ in the germline V gene. CDR3 length: 15 residues.

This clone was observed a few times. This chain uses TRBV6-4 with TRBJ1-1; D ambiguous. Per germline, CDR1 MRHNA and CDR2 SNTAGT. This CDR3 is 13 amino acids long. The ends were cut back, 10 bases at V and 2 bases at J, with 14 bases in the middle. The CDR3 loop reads CATLQVINTEAFF. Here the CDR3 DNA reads TGTGCCACACTTCAGGTTATTAACACTGAAGCTTTCTTT.

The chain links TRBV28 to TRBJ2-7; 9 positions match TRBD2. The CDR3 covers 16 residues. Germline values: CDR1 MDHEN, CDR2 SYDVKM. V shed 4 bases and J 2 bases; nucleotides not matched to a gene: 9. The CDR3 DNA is TGTGCCAGCAGTTCGGCTAGCGGGATGAGAACCTACGAGCAGTACTTC. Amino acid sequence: CASSSASGMRTYEQYF.

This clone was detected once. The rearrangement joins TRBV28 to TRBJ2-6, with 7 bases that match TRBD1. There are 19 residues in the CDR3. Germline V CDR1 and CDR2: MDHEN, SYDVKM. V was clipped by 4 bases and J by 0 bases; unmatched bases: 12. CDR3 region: CASSSPLKGAGSGANVLTF. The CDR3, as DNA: TGTGCCAGCAGTTCCCCCCTGAAGGGGGCGGGCTCTGGGGCCAACGTCCTGACTTTC.

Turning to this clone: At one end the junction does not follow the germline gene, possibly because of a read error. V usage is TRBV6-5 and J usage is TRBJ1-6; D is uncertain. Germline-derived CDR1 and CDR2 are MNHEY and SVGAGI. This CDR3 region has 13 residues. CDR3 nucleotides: TGTGCCAGCAAAAACAGCCTTAATTCGCCCCTCCACTTT. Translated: CASKNSLNSPLHF.

The CDR3 loop is CASSLQTSLGEQFF. The CDR3, as DNA: TGTGCCAGCAGTTTGCAGACTAGTTTAGGTGAGCAGTTCTTC. The chain combines TRBV11-2 with TRBJ2-1, with TRBD2 as a possible D gene (6 bases). The V gene's germline CDR1 is SGHAT and CDR2 FQNNGV. Trimming removed 6 bases at V and 9 bases at J, with 18 bases between. The CDR3 runs to 14 residues.

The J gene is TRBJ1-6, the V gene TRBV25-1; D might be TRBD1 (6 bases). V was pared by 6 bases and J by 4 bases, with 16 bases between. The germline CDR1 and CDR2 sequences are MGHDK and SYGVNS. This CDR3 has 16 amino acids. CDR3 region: CASSWGQGLYNSPLHF. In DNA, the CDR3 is TGTGCCAGCAGCTGGGGGCAGGGATTGTATAATTCACCCCTCCACTTT.

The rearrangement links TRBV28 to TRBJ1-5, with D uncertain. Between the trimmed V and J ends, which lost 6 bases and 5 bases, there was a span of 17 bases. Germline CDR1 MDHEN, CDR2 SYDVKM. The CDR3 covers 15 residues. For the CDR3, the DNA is TGTGCCAGCAGAAAAGACGGGGTAGGCGATCAGCCCCAGCATTTT. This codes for CASRKDGVGDQPQHF.

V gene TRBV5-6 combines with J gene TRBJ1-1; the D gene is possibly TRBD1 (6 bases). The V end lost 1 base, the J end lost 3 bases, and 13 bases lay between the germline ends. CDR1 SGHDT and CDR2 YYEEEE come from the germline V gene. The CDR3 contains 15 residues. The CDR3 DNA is TGTGCCAGCAGCTTGATCAGGGGAAGGGACACTGAAGCTTTCTTT. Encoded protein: CASSLIRGRDTEAFF.

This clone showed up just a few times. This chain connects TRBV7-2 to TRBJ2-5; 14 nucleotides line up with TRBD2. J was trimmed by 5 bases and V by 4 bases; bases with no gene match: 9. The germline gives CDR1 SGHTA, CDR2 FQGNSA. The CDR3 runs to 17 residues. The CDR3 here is CASSSVGTSGGRETQYF. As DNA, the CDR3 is TGTGCCAGCAGCTCCGTCGGGACTAGCGGGGGCCGGGAGACCCAGTACTTC.

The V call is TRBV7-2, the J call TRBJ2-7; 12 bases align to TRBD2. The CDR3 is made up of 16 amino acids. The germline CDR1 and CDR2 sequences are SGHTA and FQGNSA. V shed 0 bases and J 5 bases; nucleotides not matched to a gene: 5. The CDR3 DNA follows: TGTGCCAGCAGCTTAGCGCGGACTAGCGGGAACAACGAGCAGTACTTC. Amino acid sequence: CASSLARTSGNNEQYF. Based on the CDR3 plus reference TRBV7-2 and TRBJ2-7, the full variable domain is GAGVSQSPSNKVTEKGKDVELRCDPISGHTALYWYRQSLGQGLEFLIYFQGNSAPDKSGLPSDRFSAERTGGSVSTLTIQRTQQEDSAVYLCASSLARTSGNNEQYFGPGTRLTVT.

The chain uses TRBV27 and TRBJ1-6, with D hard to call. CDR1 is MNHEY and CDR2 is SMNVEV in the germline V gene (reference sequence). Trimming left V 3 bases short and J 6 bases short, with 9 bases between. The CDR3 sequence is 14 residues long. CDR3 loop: CASSFSERNSPLHF. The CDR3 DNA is TGTGCCAGCAGTTTCTCCGAGCGTAATTCACCCCTCCACTTT.

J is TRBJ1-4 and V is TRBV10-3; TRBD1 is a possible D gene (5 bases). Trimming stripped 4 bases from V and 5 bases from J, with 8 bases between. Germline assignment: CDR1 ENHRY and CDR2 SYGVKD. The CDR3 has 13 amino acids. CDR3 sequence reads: CAISGGGNEKLFF. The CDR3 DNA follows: TGTGCCATCAGTGGGGGGGGAAATGAAAAACTGTTTTTT.

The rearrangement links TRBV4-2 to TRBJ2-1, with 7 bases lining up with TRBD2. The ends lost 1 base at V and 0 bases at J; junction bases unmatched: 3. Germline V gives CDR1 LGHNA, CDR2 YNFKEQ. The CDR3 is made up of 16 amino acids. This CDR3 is CASSQASGNSYNEQFF. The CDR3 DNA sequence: TGTGCCAGCAGCCAAGCCAGCGGGAACTCCTACAATGAGCAGTTCTTC.

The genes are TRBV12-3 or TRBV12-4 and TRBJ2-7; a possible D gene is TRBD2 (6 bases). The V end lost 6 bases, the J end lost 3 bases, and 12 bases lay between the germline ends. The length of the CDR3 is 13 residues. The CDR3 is CASRAGGSYEQYF. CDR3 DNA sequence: TGTGCCAGCAGGGCCGGGGGAAGCTACGAGCAGTACTTC.